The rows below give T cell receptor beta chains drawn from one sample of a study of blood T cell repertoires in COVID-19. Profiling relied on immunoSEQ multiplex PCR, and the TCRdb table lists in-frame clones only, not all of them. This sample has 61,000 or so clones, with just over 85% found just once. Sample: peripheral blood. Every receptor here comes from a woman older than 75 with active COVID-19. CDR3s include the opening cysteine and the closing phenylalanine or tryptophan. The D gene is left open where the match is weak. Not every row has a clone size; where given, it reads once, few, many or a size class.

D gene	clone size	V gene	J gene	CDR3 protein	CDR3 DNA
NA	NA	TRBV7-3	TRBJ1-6	CASSFNSGSPLHF	TGTGCCAGCAGCTTCAACAGTGGGTCACCCCTCCACTTT
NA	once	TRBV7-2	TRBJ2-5	CASSLVGGSQETQYF	TGTGCCAGCAGCTTAGTAGGGGGTTCTCAAGAGACCCAGTACTTC
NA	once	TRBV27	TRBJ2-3	CASRLRGAFGTDTQYF	TGTGCCAGCAGGTTACGGGGGGCGTTTGGCACAGATACGCAGTATTTT
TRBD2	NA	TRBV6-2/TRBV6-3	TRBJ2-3	CASSYAGGQGDTQYF	TGTGCCAGCAGTTACGCGGGGGGGCAGGGAGATACGCAGTATTTT
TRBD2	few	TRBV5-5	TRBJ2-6	CASSVVAGGSSGANVLTF	TGTGCCAGCAGCGTCGTAGCGGGGGGAAGCTCTGGGGCCAACGTCCTGACTTTC
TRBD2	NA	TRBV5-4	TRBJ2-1	CASSSGGSYNEQFF	TGTGCCAGCTCTAGCGGGGGATCCTACAATGAGCAGTTCTTC
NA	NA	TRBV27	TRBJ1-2	CASSLLGAEVDYTF	TGTGCCAGCAGTTTATTAGGGGCTGAGGTGGACTACACCTTC
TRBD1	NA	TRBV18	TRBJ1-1	CASSPYQGAEGAFF	TGTGCCAGCTCACCATATCAGGGGGCGGAGGGCGCTTTCTTT
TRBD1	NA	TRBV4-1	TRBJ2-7	CASRSTGDRSYEQYF	TGCGCCAGCAGATCCACAGGGGATCGTTCCTACGAGCAGTACTTC
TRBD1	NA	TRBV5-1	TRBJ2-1	CASSLQGVAVTEQFF	TGCGCCAGCAGCTTGCAGGGGGTTGCGGTCACTGAGCAGTTCTTC
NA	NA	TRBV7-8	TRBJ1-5	CASSLVQGWGQPQHF	TGTGCCAGCAGCTTAGTGCAGGGGTGGGGTCAGCCCCAGCATTTT
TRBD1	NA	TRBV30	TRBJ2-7	CASSSGGHEQYF	TGTGCTTCCTCCTCAGGGGGTCACGAGCAGTACTTC
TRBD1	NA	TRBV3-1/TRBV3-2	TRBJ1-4	CASSPSVHGTEPLATNEKLFF	TGTGCCAGCAGCCCCTCGGTTCACGGGACAGAGCCCCTAGCAACTAATGAAAAACTGTTTTTT
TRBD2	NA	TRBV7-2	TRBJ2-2	CASSLALSGITGELFF	TGTGCCAGCAGCTTAGCTCTTAGCGGGATCACCGGGGAGCTGTTTTTT
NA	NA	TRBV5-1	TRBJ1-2	CASSLGQSVYGYTF	TGCGCCAGCAGCTTGGGACAATCCGTCTATGGCTACACCTTC
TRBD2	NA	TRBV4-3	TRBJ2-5	CASSQEWRGGTETQYF	TGCGCCAGCAGCCAAGAGTGGCGGGGGGGCACAGAGACCCAGTACTTC
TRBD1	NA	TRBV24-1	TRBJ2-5	CATSRQGITETQYF	TGTGCCACCAGCCGACAGGGCATAACGGAGACCCAGTACTTC
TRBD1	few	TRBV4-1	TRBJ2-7	CASSQEDRGDYEQYF	TGCGCCAGCAGCCAGGAGGACAGGGGGGACTACGAGCAGTACTTC
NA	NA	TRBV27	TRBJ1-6	CATSSRRTANSPLHF	TGTGCCACCTCTTCTAGGAGGACTGCTAATTCACCCCTCCACTTT
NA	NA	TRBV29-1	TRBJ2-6	CSVVEFSGANVLTF	TGCAGCGTTGTTGAGTTCTCTGGGGCCAACGTCCTGACTTTC
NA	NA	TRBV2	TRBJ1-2	CASSAQGRYYGYTF	TGTGCCAGCAGTGCACAGGGCCGATACTATGGCTACACCTTC
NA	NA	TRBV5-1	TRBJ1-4	CASRRDNGEKLFF	TGCGCCAGCAGACGGGACAATGGAGAAAAACTGTTTTTT
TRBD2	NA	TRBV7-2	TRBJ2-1	CASSPQTGGASNEQFF	TGTGCCAGCAGCCCTCAGACGGGGGGGGCTAGCAATGAGCAGTTCTTC
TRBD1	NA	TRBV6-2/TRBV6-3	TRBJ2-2	CASSGDRVSTGELFF	TGTGCCAGCAGTGGGGACAGGGTGAGCACCGGGGAGCTGTTTTTT
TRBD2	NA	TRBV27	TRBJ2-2	CASSSWTSGGTGELFF	TGTGCCAGCAGTTCTTGGACTAGCGGGGGAACCGGGGAGCTGTTTTTT
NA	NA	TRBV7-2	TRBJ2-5	CASSSSVETQYF	TGTGCCAGCAGCTCCAGTGTAGAGACCCAGTACTTC
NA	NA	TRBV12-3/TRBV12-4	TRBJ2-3	CASSFRGANTQYF	TGTGCCAGCAGTTTTCGGGGGGCGAATACGCAGTATTTT
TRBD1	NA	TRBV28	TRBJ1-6	CASSLGQDNSPLHF	TGTGCCAGCAGTTTGGGACAGGATAATTCACCCCTCCACTTT
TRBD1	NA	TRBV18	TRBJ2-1	CASSRQGARSYNEQFF	TGTGCCAGCTCACGACAGGGGGCTCGGTCCTACAATGAGCAGTTCTTC
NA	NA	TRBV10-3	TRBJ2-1	CATTPGGYSYNEQFF	TGTGCCACCACCCCCGGGGGATACTCCTACAATGAGCAGTTCTTC
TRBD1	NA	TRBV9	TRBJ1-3	CASSGPGTGPGNTIYF	TGTGCCAGCAGCGGCCCAGGGACAGGTCCTGGAAACACCATATATTTT
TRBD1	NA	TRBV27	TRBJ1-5	CASSPGGRGNQPQHF	TGTGCCAGCAGCCCAGGGGGCCGGGGCAATCAGCCCCAGCATTTT
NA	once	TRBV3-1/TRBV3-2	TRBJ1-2	CASSHRQLLWLDGYTF	TGTGCCAGCAGCCATCGACAGTTACTATGGCTAGATGGCTACACCTTC
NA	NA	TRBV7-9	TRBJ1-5	CASSLGVGQPQHF	TGTGCCAGCAGCTTAGGCGTCGGTCAGCCCCAGCATTTT
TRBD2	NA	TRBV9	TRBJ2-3	CASTQGLLTDTQYF	TGTGCCAGCACCCAGGGACTATTAACAGATACGCAGTATTTT
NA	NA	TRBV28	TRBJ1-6	CASSRGPHGSYNSPLHF	TGTGCCAGCTCGCGCGGCCCTCATGGCTCCTATAATTCACCCCTCCACTTT
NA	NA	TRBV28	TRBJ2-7	CASSLFGTEQYF	TGTGCCAGCAGTTTATTCGGGACAGAGCAGTACTTC
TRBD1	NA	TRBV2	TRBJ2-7	CASSGQGASYEQYF	TGTGCCAGCAGCGGACAGGGGGCCTCCTACGAGCAGTACTTC
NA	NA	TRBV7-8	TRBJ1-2	CASSLDRAGYTF	TGTGCCAGCAGCTTAGACAGGGCTGGCTACACCTTC
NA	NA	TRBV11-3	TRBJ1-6	CASSHLLGSPLHF	TGTGCCAGCAGTCATCTACTTGGTTCACCCCTCCACTTT
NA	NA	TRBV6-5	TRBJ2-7	CASSYGLSSEQYF	TGTGCCAGCAGTTACGGACTTTCGAGTGAGCAGTACTTC
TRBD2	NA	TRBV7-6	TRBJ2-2	CASSQTSGGAPAGELFF	TGTGCCAGCAGCCAGACTAGCGGGGGGGCCCCAGCCGGGGAGCTGTTTTTT
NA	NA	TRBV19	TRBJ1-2	CASSIVGATYGYTF	TGTGCCAGTAGTATAGTGGGGGCTACGTATGGCTACACCTTC
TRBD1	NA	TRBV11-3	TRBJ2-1	CASSRGTGTYNEQFF	TGTGCCAGCAGCCGGGGGACAGGAACCTACAATGAGCAGTTCTTC
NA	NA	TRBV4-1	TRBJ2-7	CASSQVSSEKQYF	TGCGCCAGCAGCCAAGTTAGCAGCGAAAAGCAGTACTTC
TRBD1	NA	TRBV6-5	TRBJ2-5	CASRGLGQGRTQYF	TGTGCCAGCAGGGGTCTAGGACAGGGCCGGACCCAGTACTTC
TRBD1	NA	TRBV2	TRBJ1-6	CASRPGTGENSPLHF	TGTGCCAGCAGACCCGGGACAGGGGAAAATTCACCCCTCCACTTT
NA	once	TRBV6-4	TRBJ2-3	CASRARVATDTQYF	TGTGCCAGCAGGGCTCGGGTGGCCACAGATACGCAGTATTTT